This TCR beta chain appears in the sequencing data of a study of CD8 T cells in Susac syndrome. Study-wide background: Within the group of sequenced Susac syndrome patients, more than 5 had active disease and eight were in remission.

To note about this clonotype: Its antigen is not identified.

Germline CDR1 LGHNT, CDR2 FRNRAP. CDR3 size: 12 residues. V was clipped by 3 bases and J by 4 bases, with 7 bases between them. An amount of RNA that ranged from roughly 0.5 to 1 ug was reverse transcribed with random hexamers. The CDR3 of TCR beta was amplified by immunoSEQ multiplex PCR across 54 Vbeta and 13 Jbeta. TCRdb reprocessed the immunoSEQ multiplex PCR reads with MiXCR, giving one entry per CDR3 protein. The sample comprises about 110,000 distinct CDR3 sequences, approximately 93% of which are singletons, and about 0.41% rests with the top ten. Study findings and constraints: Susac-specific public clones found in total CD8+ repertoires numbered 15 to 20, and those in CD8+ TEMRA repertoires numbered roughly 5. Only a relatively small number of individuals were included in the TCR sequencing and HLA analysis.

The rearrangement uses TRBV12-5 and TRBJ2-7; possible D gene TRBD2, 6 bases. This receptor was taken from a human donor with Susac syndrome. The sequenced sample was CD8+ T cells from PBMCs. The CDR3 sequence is CASGFGGYEQYF. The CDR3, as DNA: TGTGCTAGTGGTTTTGGGGGGTACGAGCAGTACTTC.